This TCR beta chain was documented in a study of identical twins. In its sample, this clonotype was seen a few times. In TCRdb, the 5' RACE reads were re-called with MiXCR into one record per CDR3 protein. The data hold 350,000 to 450,000 distinct CDR3 sequences, with 15% to 20% observed a single time. J lost 4 bases, V lost 3 bases, and 6 bases had no gene match. Germline lookup yields CDR1 SGHDN and CDR2 FVKESK. There are 15 residues in the CDR3. The material sequenced was naive T cells sorted from blood. The V gene is TRBV14, the J gene TRBJ2-4; TRBD1 matches at 7 bases. The sequence derives from a man aged 50-59 years in good health. The CDR3: CASSQIGTEKNIQYF. CDR3 bases: TGTGCCAGCAGCCAGATAGGGACAGAGAAAAACATTCAGTACTTC.